This T cell receptor beta chain was recovered during a study of T cells in Graves' hyperthyroidism and ophthalmopathy. Study findings and constraints: A median around 6.8 months before onset, the model predicted ophthalmopathy.

J lost 7 bases, V lost 1 base, and 6 bases had no gene match. This CDR3 region has 16 residues. Germline loops: CDR1 LNHDA, CDR2 SQIVND (reference sequence). It was RNA transcripts that yielded the amplified TCR beta CDR3 regions. TCR CDR3 regions were first amplified by RT-PCR with HTBI primers. TCRdb itself ran the multiplex PCR reads through MiXCR, one entry per CDR3 protein. Found here are about 300,000 distinct CDR3 sequences, roughly 15% of them singletons; the top ten hold 7% to 9.5%. Note on this clonotype: Its specificity is not known.

The rearrangement uses TRBV19 and TRBJ2-1; 11 bases line up with TRBD2. The receptor comes from a woman in her thirties or forties with Graves' hyperthyroidism. Material for sequencing was blood. The CDR3 sequence: CASSIVLAGGLNEQFF. Written as DNA, the CDR3 is TGTGCCAGTAGTATAGTCCTAGCGGGAGGTTTAAATGAGCAGTTCTTC.